One sample yielded the 2 T cell receptor beta chains listed below, sequenced in a study of blood T cell repertoires in COVID-19. Clones were read by immunoSEQ multiplex PCR, and TCRdb kept only the in-frame ones, dropping some. The sample has fewer than 100,000 clones, roughly 78% seen once; the top ten hold about 9.3%. The specimen was peripheral blood. These receptors were taken from a woman between 65 and 79 years old with acute or convalescent COVID-19.

The chain carries TRBV29-1 and TRBJ2-5, with TRBD2 identical over 11 bases. V lost 4 bases, J lost 5 bases, and 6 bases stayed unmatched. This CDR3 is built from 14 residues. Germline CDR1 SQVTM, CDR2 ANQGSEA. For the CDR3, the DNA is TGCAGCGTTGCCCAACTAGCGGGAGTTGAGACCCAGTACTTC. Its translation is CSVAQLAGVETQYF. Full variable domain (rest looked up from reference TRBV29-1 and TRBJ2-5): SAVISQKPSRDICQRGTSLTIQCQVDSQVTMMFWYRQQPGQSLTLIATANQGSEATYESGFVIDKFPISRPNLTFSTLTVSNMSPEDSSIYLCSVAQLAGVETQYFGPGTRLLVL.

DNA for the CDR3: TGTGCCAGCAGTCAGTACCCCGCCACCGGGGAGCTGTTTTTT. It codes for CASSQYPATGELFF. The chain couples TRBV28 to TRBJ2-2; D is unresolved. Trimming took 5 bases from V and 4 from J, leaving 11 bases between them. Germline CDR1 reads MDHEN; CDR2 reads SYDVKM. This CDR3 contains 14 residues.